The rows below give T cell receptor beta chains drawn from one sample of a study of T-cell memory formation after mild COVID-19. One entry per CDR3 protein, called by TCRdb with MiXCR from the 5' RACE reads. There are roughly 480,000 distinct CDR3 sequences in the sample; approximately 25% occur only once, and approximately 12% lies in the top ten. Sequencing was carried out using PBMCs or a T cell subset sorted from them (not recorded which). All receptors come from an adult woman who had mild COVID-19 (a few samples of this study predate the infection). Cell type and time point are not known. CDR3s include the opening cysteine and the closing phenylalanine or tryptophan. The D gene is left open where the match is weak. Expanded clones are given a class, and other clones once, few, many or no size at all.

clone_size d_call v_call cdr3_aa
NA NA TRBV30 CAWSATGNGDGYTF
few NA TRBV5-1 CASSPQGPTSYEQYF
NA TRBD2 TRBV7-3 CASSGVAGSYNEQFF
NA NA TRBV7-2 CASSLSLEGMGTQYF
NA NA TRBV7-6 CASSLALAVQETQYF
NA NA TRBV18 CASSPPISGESLGAFF
NA TRBD1 TRBV27 CASSLNSRGRNSPLHF
NA NA TRBV11-2 CASSSFTWGRFTREQFF
NA NA TRBV6-1 CASRARGNTEAFF
NA TRBD2 TRBV7-9 CASSRAVAGTDTQYF
NA TRBD2 TRBV3-1 CASSQGYSGGFFGGQETQYF
NA TRBD2 TRBV7-9 CASSSPRLAGLKETQYF
few NA TRBV29-1 CSVIGPENTGELFF
few TRBD1 TRBV7-9 CASSTGQGGYNEQFF
NA NA TRBV12-3/TRBV12-4 CASSLSFGRAQPLHF
NA NA TRBV11-2 CASSSIRGSDTDTQYF
few NA TRBV7-9 CASSSMGVQGYNEQFF
many TRBD2 TRBV12-3/TRBV12-4 CASTREAGELFF
few NA TRBV10-3 CAISSPGTSSTDTQYF
NA TRBD2 TRBV12-3/TRBV12-4 CASSRSGTSGGNEQFF
NA TRBD2 TRBV6-2/TRBV6-3 CASSYRQAGGYEQYF
NA NA TRBV27 CASSQGVIYEQYF
few TRBD1 TRBV24-1 CAASRGSSYGYTF
NA NA TRBV3-1 CASSPIQGIGEKLFF